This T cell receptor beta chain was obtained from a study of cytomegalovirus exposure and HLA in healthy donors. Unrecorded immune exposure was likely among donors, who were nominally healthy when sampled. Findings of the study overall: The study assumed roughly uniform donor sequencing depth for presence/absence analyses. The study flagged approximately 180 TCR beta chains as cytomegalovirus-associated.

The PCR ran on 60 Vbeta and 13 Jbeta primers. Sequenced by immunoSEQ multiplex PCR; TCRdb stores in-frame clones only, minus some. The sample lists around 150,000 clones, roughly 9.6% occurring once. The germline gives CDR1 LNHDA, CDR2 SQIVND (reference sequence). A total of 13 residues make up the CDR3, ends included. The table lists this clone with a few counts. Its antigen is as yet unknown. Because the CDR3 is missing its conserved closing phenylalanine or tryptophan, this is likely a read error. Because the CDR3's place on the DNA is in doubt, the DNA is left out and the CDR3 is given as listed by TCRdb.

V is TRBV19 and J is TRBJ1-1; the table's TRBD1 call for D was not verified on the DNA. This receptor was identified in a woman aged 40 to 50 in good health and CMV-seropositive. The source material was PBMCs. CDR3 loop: CASRQGLGTEALV.